Presented here are 30 T cell receptor beta chains from one specimen sequenced in a study of blood T cell repertoires in COVID-19. The protocol was immunoSEQ multiplex PCR, while the TCRdb copy is restricted to in-frame clones and leaves out a portion. Of 150,000 to 200,000 clones in the sample, roughly 82% were seen once. Sequences were obtained from peripheral blood. These receptors were collected from a woman aged 70-85 years with acute or convalescent COVID-19.

The CDR3 is CASSGRQEGVKFSGNTIYF. In DNA form, the CDR3 reads TGTGCCAGCAGCGGACGACAGGAAGGGGTTAAGTTCTCTGGAAACACCATATATTTT. This rearrangement joins TRBV9 to TRBJ1-3, with a weak D call TRBD1 (6 bases). Between the trimmed V and J ends, which lost 3 bases and 0 bases, there was a span of 22 bases. Germline V gives CDR1 SGDLS, CDR2 YYNGEE. The CDR3 consists of 19 residues.

This clone was seen more than once but under ten times. The genes are TRBV10-1 and TRBJ1-6, with a possible D match to TRBD1 (5 bases). The CDR3 extends over 15 amino acids. V was trimmed by 6 bases and J by 9 bases, leaving 18 bases between them. Germline-derived CDR1 and CDR2 are WNHNN and SYGVQD (reference sequence). CDR3 in amino acids: CASRDNNTFISPLHF. In nucleotides, the CDR3 is TGCGCCAGCAGGGACAATAATACATTCATTTCACCCCTCCACTTT.

About this clone: This may be a read error, as it is one base from a much larger clone. Other DNA sequences in this sample translate to the same CDR3. V usage is TRBV7-9 and J usage is TRBJ2-6, with TRBD2 matching 11 bases. The germline CDR1 and CDR2 sequences are SEHNR and FQNEAQ (reference sequence). Trimming cost V 2 bases and J 4 bases; bases outside gene matches: 10. This CDR3 is built from 19 residues. CDR3 sequence (DNA): TGTGCCAGCAGCTTATCGACGTTAGCGGGAGGGCGGGGGGCCAACGTCCTGACTTTC. Its translation is CASSLSTLAGGRGANVLTF.

The gene calls are TRBV7-8 and TRBJ2-2; 9 bases agree with TRBD2. Losses at the gene ends were 5 bases for V and 3 bases for J; bases not matched to a gene: 7. Germline-derived CDR1 and CDR2 are SGHVS and FQNEAQ. CDR3 length equals 16 residues. The CDR3 loop reads CASSPREGRDTGELFF. The CDR3, as DNA: TGTGCCAGCAGCCCGCGGGAGGGCCGGGACACCGGGGAGCTGTTTTTT.

The chain joins TRBV11-2 to TRBJ1-6; TRBD1 agrees at 9 bases. CDR3 length: 15 amino acids. The V gene end was trimmed by 6 bases and the J gene end by 7 bases; junction bases not matched to a gene: 7. Germline values: CDR1 SGHAT, CDR2 FQNNGV. The CDR3 loop is CASRRDRAENSPLHF. The CDR3 DNA follows: TGTGCCAGCAGGCGGGACAGGGCAGAGAATTCACCCCTCCACTTT.

This clone showed up just once. V gene TRBV24-1 combines with J gene TRBJ1-2; 7 positions match TRBD1. CDR3 length equals 17 residues. Germline V gives CDR1 KGHDR, CDR2 SFDVKD. V was clipped by 5 bases and J by 2 bases; unmatched bases: 13. CDR3 coding DNA: TGTGCCACCAGTGGAGTCCTGGGGACGACAGGGAACTATGGCTACACCTTC. Its translation is CATSGVLGTTGNYGYTF.

This rearrangement joins TRBV6-4 to TRBJ1-2; D perhaps matches TRBD1 (5 bases). V was cut by 3 bases and J by 0 bases, with 8 bases left in between. The CDR3 is 14 residues long. Germline V CDR1 and CDR2: MRHNA, SNTAGT. DNA of the CDR3: TGTGCCAGCAGTGAAGGGACTTCTAACTATGGCTACACCTTC. Its translation: CASSEGTSNYGYTF.

This clone showed up just once. In the same sample, other DNA sequences code for this CDR3. The V and J genes are TRBV7-3 and TRBJ1-1; 7 positions agree with TRBD1. CDR3 length: 13 amino acids. The germline V gene has CDR1 SGHTA and CDR2 FQGTGA. The J segment lost 4 bases and the V segment lost 4 bases, leaving 3 bases of the junction unmatched. CDR3 region: CASSSGTATEAFF. DNA of the CDR3: TGTGCCAGCAGCTCCGGGACAGCCACTGAAGCTTTCTTT.

The chain has TRBV6-5 and TRBJ1-2; D remains ambiguous. Trimming removed 0 bases from V and 4 bases from J, with 15 bases in between. The CDR3 runs to 16 residues. CDR1 and CDR2 (germline): MNHEY, SVGAGI. The chain's CDR3 is CASSYSSLPGSYGYTF. The DNA of the CDR3 is TGTGCCAGCAGTTACTCGTCACTCCCTGGGAGCTATGGCTACACCTTC.

The J gene is TRBJ2-3, the V gene TRBV24-1, with D perhaps TRBD1 (6 bases). Trimming left V 0 bases short and J 6 bases short, with 12 bases between. There are 15 residues in the CDR3. Germline V CDR1 and CDR2: KGHDR, SFDVKD. Written as DNA, the CDR3 is TGTGCCACCAGTGATTTGGGGCAGGGGCCCGATACGCAGTATTTT. Encoded protein: CATSDLGQGPDTQYF.

The gene calls are TRBV19 and TRBJ2-1; 7 bases are shared with TRBD1. Germline CDR1 reads LNHDA; CDR2 reads SQIVND (reference sequence). J gave up 4 bases and V 3 bases, and 6 bases lay outside the gene matches. The CDR3 contains 15 residues. CDR3 in DNA: TGTGCCAGTAGTATTCGACAGGGTGATTACAATGAGCAGTTCTTC. Protein product: CASSIRQGDYNEQFF.

The V gene is TRBV28, the J gene TRBJ1-2, with a tentative D call TRBD1 (5 bases). V lost 5 bases and J lost 8, with 12 bases in between. Looked up from germline, CDR1 is MDHEN and CDR2 is SYDVKM. This CDR3 is 12 amino acids long. The CDR3 region has the DNA TGTGCCAGCAGTCGACCGGGGGAGGGCTACACCTTC. Translation gives CASSRPGEGYTF.

This chain connects TRBV10-3 to TRBJ2-7; 9 bases align to TRBD1. The CDR3 has 13 amino acids. Trimming removed 6 bases from V and 1 base from J; junction bases left unmatched: 1. Germline V gene data show CDR1 as ENHRY and CDR2 as SYGVKD. In DNA, the CDR3 is TGTGCCATCAGCGGGACAGGGTCCTACGAGCAGTACTTC. Amino acids: CAISGTGSYEQYF.

This sequence joins TRBV2 and TRBJ2-7, with TRBD2 identical over 12 bases. The CDR3 is made up of 15 amino acids. Germline V gene data show CDR1 as SNHLY and CDR2 as FYNNEI. V shed 6 bases, J shed 3 bases, and the junction held 6 bases outside the gene matches. The CDR3 sequence: CASREELAGGYEQYF. The DNA of the CDR3 is TGTGCCAGCAGAGAGGAACTAGCGGGAGGCTACGAGCAGTACTTC. The variable domain in full, completed from reference TRBV2 and TRBJ2-7, reads EPEVTQTPSHQVTQMGQEVILRCVPISNHLYFYWYRQILGQKVEFLVSFYNNEISEKSEIFDDQFSVERPDGSNFTLKIRSTKLEDSAMYFCASREELAGGYEQYFGPGTRLTVT.

The chain recombines TRBV6-5 with TRBJ1-6; TRBD1 is a possible D gene (6 bases). V was pared by 0 bases and J by 2 bases, with 8 bases between. CDR1 is MNHEY and CDR2 is SVGAGI in the germline V gene. This CDR3 spans 16 amino acids. The CDR3 here is CASSYSGGAYNSPLHF. DNA for the CDR3: TGTGCCAGCAGTTACTCAGGGGGAGCCTATAATTCACCCCTCCACTTT.

V is TRBV7-9 and J is TRBJ2-2, with 11 bases lining up with TRBD1. After removal of 4 bases from V and 7 bases from J, the junction contained 8 bases not matched to a gene. This CDR3 contains 16 residues. Per the germline V gene, CDR1 is SEHNR and CDR2 is FQNEAQ (reference sequence). The CDR3 sequence is CASSSSGTGGIGELFF. In nucleotides, the CDR3 is TGTGCCAGCAGCTCCTCCGGGACAGGGGGGATCGGGGAGCTGTTTTTT.

The rearrangement uses TRBV5-4 and TRBJ2-3, with 7 bases matching TRBD2. The CDR3 spans 14 residues. Germline lookup yields CDR1 SGHNT and CDR2 YYREEE (reference sequence). J gave up 7 bases and V 0 bases, and 5 bases lay outside the gene matches. The CDR3 DNA sequence: TGTGCCAGCAGCTTGGGACTAGCCACGTATACGCAGTATTTT. Its translation is CASSLGLATYTQYF. The full variable domain, its missing parts supplied by reference TRBV5-4 and TRBJ2-3, is ETGVTQSPTHLIKTRGQQVTLRCSSQSGHNTVSWYQQALGQGPQFIFQYYREEENGRGNFPPRFSGLQFPNYSSELNVNALELDDSALYLCASSLGLATYTQYFGPGTRLTVL.

The chain combines TRBV10-3 with TRBJ1-2, with 8 bases identical to TRBD1. The germline gives CDR1 ENHRY, CDR2 SYGVKD. The CDR3 extends over 12 amino acids. V trimming: 10 bases; J trimming: 8 bases; junction bases outside the gene matches: 9. The CDR3 reads CATNQGAEGYTF. Here the CDR3 DNA reads TGTGCCACCAACCAGGGGGCAGAGGGCTACACCTTC.

V is TRBV7-2 and J is TRBJ1-6; the D gene is possibly TRBD1 (6 bases). V was shortened by 3 bases and J by 13 bases, with 7 bases between the two germline ends. CDR1 is SGHTA and CDR2 is FQGNSA in the germline V gene. The CDR3 consists of 11 residues. The CDR3 DNA reads as TGTGCCAGCAGCTTTCAGGGGCCCCTCCACTTT. It specifies CASSFQGPLHF.

CDR3 region: CASSAGGFDTQYF. CDR3 sequence (DNA): TGTGCCAGTAGTGCAGGGGGTTTTGATACGCAGTATTTT. The chain joins TRBV19 to TRBJ2-3; 7 nucleotides match TRBD1. The V segment lost 5 bases and the J segment 6 bases; nucleotides outside the gene matches: 5. Per the germline V gene, CDR1 is LNHDA and CDR2 is SQIVND (reference sequence). The CDR3 length is 13 residues.

The rearrangement joins TRBV6-2 or TRBV6-3 to TRBJ2-5; 8 bases are shared with TRBD1. The germline gives CDR1 MNHEY, CDR2 SVGEGT. With 5 bases clipped from V and 5 bases from J, the junction kept 7 bases outside the gene matches. The CDR3 length is 14 residues. As DNA, the CDR3 is TGTGCCAGCAGTGACAGGGGAAGGGGCGAGACCCAGTACTTC. Its translation: CASSDRGRGETQYF.

The CDR3 sequence is CASSLDVTPGVDTQYF. Written as DNA, the CDR3 is TGTGCCAGCAGCTTAGATGTGACACCCGGGGTCGATACGCAGTATTTT. This chain links TRBV11-2 with TRBJ2-3; tentative D call: TRBD2 (5 bases). This CDR3 has 16 residues. Trimming left V 0 bases short and J 6 bases short, with 16 bases between. Germline-derived CDR1 and CDR2 are SGHAT and FQNNGV.

The sample holds one count of this clone. The V and J genes are TRBV10-3 and TRBJ2-5, with TRBD2 identical over 10 bases. The CDR3 runs to 13 residues. Germline V gene sequence: CDR1 ENHRY, CDR2 SYGVKD. V gave up 6 bases and J gave up 2 bases; unmatched junction bases: 0. In DNA form, the CDR3 reads TGTGCCATCAGACTAGCGGGACAAGAGACCCAGTACTTC. Protein sequence: CAIRLAGQETQYF.

The chain uses TRBV5-8 and TRBJ2-1; 9 nucleotides match TRBD1. The CDR3 has 16 amino acids. CDR1 is SGHTS and CDR2 is YDEGEE in the germline V gene. After removal of 4 bases from V and 4 bases from J, the junction contained 9 bases not matched to a gene. The CDR3 loop is CASSPSDRGGYNEQFF. The CDR3 DNA follows: TGTGCCAGCAGCCCGTCCGACAGGGGGGGGTACAATGAGCAGTTCTTC.

This chain connects TRBV7-9 to TRBJ1-6; D gene unclear. The germline V gene has CDR1 SEHNR and CDR2 FQNEAQ (reference sequence). Trimming removed 1 base at V and 6 bases at J, with 4 bases between. This CDR3 has 13 residues. Here the CDR3 DNA reads TGTGCCAGCAGCTTAGTCGTTAATTCACCCCTCCACTTT. As protein: CASSLVVNSPLHF. Supplemented by reference TRBV7-9 and TRBJ1-6, the full variable domain reads DTGVSQNPRHKITKRGQNVTFRCDPISEHNRLYWYRQTLGQGPEFLTYFQNEAQLEKSRLLSDRFSAERPKGSFSTLEIQRTEQGDSAMYLCASSLVVNSPLHFGNGTRLTVT.

This chain connects TRBV4-3 to TRBJ2-7; perhaps TRBD1 as D (6 bases). The germline V gene encodes CDR1 LGHNA and CDR2 YSLEER. The CDR3 totals 15 residues. Between the trimmed V and J ends, which lost 3 bases and 0 bases, there was a span of 12 bases. CDR3 loop: CASSQGASDSYEQYF. As DNA, the CDR3 is TGCGCCAGCAGCCAGGGGGCCAGCGACTCCTACGAGCAGTACTTC.

This CDR3 reads CASRWTGLTYNEQFF. The DNA of the CDR3 is TGTGCCAGCCGATGGACAGGGTTGACCTACAATGAGCAGTTCTTC. The J gene is TRBJ2-1, the V gene TRBV27; 8 bases are shared with TRBD1. J gave up 2 bases and V 8 bases, and 8 bases lay outside the gene matches. The CDR3 is made up of 15 amino acids. Germline V lookup: CDR1 MNHEY, CDR2 SMNVEV (reference sequence).

This clone was observed a few times. The chain recombines TRBV2 with TRBJ1-4; D remains ambiguous. V was trimmed by 4 bases and J by 6 bases, leaving 9 bases between them. This CDR3 comprises 13 residues. CDR1 is SNHLY, CDR2 FYNNEI, per germline. The CDR3 reads CASSGSTHEKLFF. The CDR3 nucleotides are TGTGCCAGCAGTGGCTCTACCCATGAAAAACTGTTTTTT.

In DNA, the CDR3 is TGTGCCAGCAGTCGAATTACCGGGACAGGGGGGCCCAAAAACATTCAGTACTTC. Its translation: CASSRITGTGGPKNIQYF. The chain links TRBV6-6 to TRBJ2-4; 11 positions match TRBD1. Unmatched junction bases numbered 11, after V lost 5 bases and J lost 2 bases. Germline V gene sequence: CDR1 MNHNY, CDR2 SVGAGI (reference sequence). This CDR3 region has 18 residues.

The V gene is TRBV10-3, the J gene TRBJ2-7; D not certain. The CDR3 runs to 14 residues. V was clipped by 6 bases and J by 0 bases, with 12 bases between them. Germline CDR1 reads ENHRY; CDR2 reads SYGVKD. The DNA for the CDR3 is TGTGCCATCAGCGCGGCGGTGTACTCCTACGAGCAGTACTTC. Translated: CAISAAVYSYEQYF.